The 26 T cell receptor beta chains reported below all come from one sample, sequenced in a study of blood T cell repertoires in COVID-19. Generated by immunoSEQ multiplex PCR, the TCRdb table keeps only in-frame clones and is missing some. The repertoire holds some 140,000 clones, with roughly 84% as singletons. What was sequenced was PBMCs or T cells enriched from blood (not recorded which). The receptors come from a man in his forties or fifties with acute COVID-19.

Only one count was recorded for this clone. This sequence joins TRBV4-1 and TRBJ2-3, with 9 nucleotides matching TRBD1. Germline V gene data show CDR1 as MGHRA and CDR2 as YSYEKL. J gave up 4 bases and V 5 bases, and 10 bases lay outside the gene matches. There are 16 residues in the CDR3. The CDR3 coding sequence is TGCGCCAGCAGCGTTCGACAGGGGGAGGACCCAGATACGCAGTATTTT. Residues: CASSVRQGEDPDTQYF.

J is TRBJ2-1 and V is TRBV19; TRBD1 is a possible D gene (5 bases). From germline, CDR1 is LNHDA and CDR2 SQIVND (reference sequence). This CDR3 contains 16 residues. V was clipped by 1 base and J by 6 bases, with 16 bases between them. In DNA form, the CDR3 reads TGTGCCAGTAGTATAGGGAGACAGAGTCTTAGCAATGAGCAGTTCTTC. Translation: CASSIGRQSLSNEQFF.

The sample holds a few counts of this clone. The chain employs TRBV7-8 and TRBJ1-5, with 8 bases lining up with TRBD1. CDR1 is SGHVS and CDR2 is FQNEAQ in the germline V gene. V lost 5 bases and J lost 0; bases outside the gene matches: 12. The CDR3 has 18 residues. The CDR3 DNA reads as TGTGCCAGCAGCGTAGGACAGGGTGCAACTTTTAGCAATCAGCCCCAGCATTTT. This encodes CASSVGQGATFSNQPQHF.

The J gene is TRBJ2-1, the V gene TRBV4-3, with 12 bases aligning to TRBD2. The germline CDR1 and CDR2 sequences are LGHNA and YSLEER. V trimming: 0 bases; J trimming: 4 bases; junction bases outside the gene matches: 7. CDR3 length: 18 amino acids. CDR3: CASSQDPSGRARYNEQFF. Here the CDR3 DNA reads TGCGCCAGCAGCCAAGATCCTAGCGGGAGGGCCAGGTACAATGAGCAGTTCTTC.

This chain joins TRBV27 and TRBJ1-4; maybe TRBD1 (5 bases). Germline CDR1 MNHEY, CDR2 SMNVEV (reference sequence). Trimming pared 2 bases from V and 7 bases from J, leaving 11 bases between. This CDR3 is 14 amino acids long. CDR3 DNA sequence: TGTGCCAGCAGTTTAAGGGGTGCGGCTGAAAAACTGTTTTTT. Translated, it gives CASSLRGAAEKLFF.

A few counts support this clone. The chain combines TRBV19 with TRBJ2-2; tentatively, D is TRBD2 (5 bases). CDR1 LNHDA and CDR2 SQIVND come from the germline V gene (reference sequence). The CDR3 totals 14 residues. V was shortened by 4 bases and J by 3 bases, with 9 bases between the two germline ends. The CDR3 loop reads CASSSLADTGELFF. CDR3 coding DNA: TGTGCCAGTAGTAGTCTAGCAGACACCGGGGAGCTGTTTTTT.

CDR3 coding DNA: TGTGCCAGCAGCCAAGAACATAGCACGGGCTACACCTTC. It encodes CASSQEHSTGYTF. This chain links TRBV3-1 (or the pseudogene TRBV3-2) with TRBJ1-2; the D is unclear. V lost 0 bases to trimming and J lost 8 bases, with 10 bases between them. Germline assignment: CDR1 LGHDT and CDR2 YNNKEL (reference sequence). There are 13 residues in the CDR3.

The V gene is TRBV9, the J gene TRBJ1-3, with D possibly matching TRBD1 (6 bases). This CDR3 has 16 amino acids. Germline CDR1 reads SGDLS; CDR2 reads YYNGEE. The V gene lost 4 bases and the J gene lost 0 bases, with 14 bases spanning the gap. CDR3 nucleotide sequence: TGTGCCAGCAGCCCTAGGGGGGGTCTCTCTGGAAACACCATATATTTT. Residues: CASSPRGGLSGNTIYF.

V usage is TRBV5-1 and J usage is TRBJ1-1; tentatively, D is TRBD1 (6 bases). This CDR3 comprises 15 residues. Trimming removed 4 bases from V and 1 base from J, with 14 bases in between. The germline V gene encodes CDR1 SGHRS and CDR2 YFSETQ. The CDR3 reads CASSPIPDRNTEAFF. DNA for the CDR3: TGCGCCAGCAGCCCTATCCCGGACAGGAACACTGAAGCTTTCTTT.

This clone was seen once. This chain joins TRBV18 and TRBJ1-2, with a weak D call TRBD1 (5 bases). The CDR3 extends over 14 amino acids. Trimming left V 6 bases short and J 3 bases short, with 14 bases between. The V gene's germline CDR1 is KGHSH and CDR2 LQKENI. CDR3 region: CASSFGDSDYGYTF. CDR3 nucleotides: TGTGCCAGCTCGTTCGGGGACTCCGACTATGGCTACACCTTC.

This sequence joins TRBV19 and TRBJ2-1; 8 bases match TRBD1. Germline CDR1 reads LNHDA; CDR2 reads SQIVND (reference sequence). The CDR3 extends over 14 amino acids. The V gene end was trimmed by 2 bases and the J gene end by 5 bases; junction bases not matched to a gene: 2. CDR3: CASSIQGAHNEQFF. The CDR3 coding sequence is TGTGCCAGTAGTATACAGGGGGCTCACAATGAGCAGTTCTTC.

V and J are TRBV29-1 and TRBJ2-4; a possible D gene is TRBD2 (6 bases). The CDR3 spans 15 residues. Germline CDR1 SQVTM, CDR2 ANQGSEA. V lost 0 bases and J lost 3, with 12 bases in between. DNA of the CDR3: TGCAGCGTTGAAGAGTTAGGGGAGGTCAAAAACATTCAGTACTTC. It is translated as CSVEELGEVKNIQYF.

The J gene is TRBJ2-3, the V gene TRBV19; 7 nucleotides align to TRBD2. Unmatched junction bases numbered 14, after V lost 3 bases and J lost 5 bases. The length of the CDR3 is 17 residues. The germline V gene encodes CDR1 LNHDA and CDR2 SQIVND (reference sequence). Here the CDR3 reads CASSMLLGGGPRDTQYF. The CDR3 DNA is TGTGCCAGTAGTATGCTTTTGGGCGGGGGTCCGCGAGATACGCAGTATTTT.

This chain's CDR3 is CASSVGDGTNEKLFF. The CDR3 bases are TGTGCCAGCAGCGTAGGAGACGGGACTAATGAAAAACTGTTTTTT. The V call is TRBV9, the J call TRBJ1-4; D not certain. Germline V gene data show CDR1 as SGDLS and CDR2 as YYNGEE. Trimming cost V 0 bases and J 2 bases, with 8 bases left between them. The CDR3 contains 15 residues.

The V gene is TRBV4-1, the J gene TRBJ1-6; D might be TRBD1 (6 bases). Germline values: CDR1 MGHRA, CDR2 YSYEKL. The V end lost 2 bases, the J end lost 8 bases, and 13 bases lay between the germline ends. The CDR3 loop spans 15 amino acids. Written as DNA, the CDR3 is TGCGCCAGCAGCCAACTCTCGGACAGAGATTCACCCCTCCACTTT. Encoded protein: CASSQLSDRDSPLHF.

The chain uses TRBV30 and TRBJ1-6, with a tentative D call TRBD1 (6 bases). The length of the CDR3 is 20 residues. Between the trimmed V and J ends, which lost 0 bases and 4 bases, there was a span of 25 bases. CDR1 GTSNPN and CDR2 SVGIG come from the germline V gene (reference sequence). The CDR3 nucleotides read TGTGCCTGGAGTGTCCCGGGGGCCTCAACGGGGGGCCAATATAATTCACCCCTCCACTTT. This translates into CAWSVPGASTGGQYNSPLHF.

In DNA form, the CDR3 reads TGCAGTGCTATTCCGGTGGATGAGCAGTTCTTC. Residues: CSAIPVDEQFF. The chain employs TRBV20-1 and TRBJ2-1; the D is unclear. This CDR3 region has 11 residues. Trimming took 4 bases from V and 8 from J, leaving 9 bases between them. Germline V gene data show CDR1 as DFQATT and CDR2 as SNEGSKA (reference sequence).

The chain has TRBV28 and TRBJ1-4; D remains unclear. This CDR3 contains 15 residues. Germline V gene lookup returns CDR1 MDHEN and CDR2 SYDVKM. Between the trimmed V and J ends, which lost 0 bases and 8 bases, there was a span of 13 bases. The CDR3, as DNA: TGTGCCAGCAGTTTATGGACGGGTCCCAGCGAAAAACTGTTTTTT. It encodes CASSLWTGPSEKLFF.

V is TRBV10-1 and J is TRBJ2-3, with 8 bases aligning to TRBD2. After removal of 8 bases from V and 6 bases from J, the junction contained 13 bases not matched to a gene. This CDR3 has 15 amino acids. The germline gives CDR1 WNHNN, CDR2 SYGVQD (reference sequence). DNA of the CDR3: TGCGCCAGCGGGGGGAGCGGGAGAATTTTGGATACGCAGTATTTT. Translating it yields CASGGSGRILDTQYF.

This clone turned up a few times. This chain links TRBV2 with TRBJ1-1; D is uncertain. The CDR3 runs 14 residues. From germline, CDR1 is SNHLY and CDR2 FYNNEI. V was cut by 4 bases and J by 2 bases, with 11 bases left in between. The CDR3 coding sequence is TGTGCCAGCAGTGGGGCAGACCTAAACACTGAAGCTTTCTTT. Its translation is CASSGADLNTEAFF.

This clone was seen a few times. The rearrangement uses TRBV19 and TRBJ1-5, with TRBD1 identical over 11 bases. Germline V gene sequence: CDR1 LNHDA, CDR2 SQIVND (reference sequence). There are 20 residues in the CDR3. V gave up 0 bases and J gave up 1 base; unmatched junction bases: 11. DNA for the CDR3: TGTGCCAGTAGTATAGATGGAGACGGACAGGGGGCATGGAGCAATCAGCCCCAGCATTTT. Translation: CASSIDGDGQGAWSNQPQHF.

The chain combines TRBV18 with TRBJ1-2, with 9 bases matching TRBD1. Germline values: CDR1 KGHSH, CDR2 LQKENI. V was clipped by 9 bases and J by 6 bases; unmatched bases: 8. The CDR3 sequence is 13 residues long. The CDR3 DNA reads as TGTGCCAGTCATCCGGGACAGGGAAATGGCTACACCTTC. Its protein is CASHPGQGNGYTF.

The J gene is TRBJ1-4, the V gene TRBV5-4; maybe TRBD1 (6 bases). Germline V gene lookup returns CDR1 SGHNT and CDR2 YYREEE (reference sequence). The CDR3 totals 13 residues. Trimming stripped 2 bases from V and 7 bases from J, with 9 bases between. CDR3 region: CASSLGGGEKLFF. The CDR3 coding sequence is TGTGCCAGCAGCTTAGGGGGGGGTGAAAAACTGTTTTTT.

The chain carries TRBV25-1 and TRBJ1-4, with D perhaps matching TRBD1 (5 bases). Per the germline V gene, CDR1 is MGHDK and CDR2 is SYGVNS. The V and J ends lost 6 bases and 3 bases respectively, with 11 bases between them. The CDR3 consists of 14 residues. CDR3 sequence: CASRNGGANEKLFF. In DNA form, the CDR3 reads TGTGCCAGCAGAAACGGGGGGGCTAATGAAAAACTGTTTTTT.

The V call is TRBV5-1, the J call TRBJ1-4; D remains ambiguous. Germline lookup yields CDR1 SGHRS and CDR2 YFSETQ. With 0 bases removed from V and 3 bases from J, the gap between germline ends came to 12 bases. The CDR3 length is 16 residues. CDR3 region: CASSLALASPNEKLFF. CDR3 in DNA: TGCGCCAGCAGCTTGGCCTTGGCTTCTCCTAATGAAAAACTGTTTTTT. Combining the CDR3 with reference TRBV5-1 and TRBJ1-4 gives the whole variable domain KAGVTQTPRYLIKTRGQQVTLSCSPISGHRSVSWYQQTPGQGLQFLFEYFSETQRNKGNFPGRFSGRQFSNSRSEMNVSTLELGDSALYLCASSLALASPNEKLFFGSGTQLSVL.

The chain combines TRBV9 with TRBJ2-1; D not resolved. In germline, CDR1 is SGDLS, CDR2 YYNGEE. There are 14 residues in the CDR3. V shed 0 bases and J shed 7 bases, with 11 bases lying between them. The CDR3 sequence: CASSVEPVVNEQFF. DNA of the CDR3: TGTGCCAGCAGCGTAGAACCGGTGGTGAATGAGCAGTTCTTC.